Below are 8 T cell receptor beta chains sequenced from a single sample in a study of vaccination and CD4 T cells after COVID-19 (dated by TCRdb to the early 2020s). The library was made by PCR. The sequencing machine was an Illumina iSeq 100. TCR sequencing of DNA from cultured CD4+ T cells used the Oncomine TCR Beta short-read assay at the Johns Hopkins FTIC core. TCRdb reran the public reads through fastp at Q25 and MiXCR, keeping productive beta chains. Rows with a matching CDR3 protein are joined into one entry that keeps the most common DNA and genes. The sample table records 4,000 to 4,500 distinct CDR3 sequences; around 66% of these occur just once. 37% of the sample is in the top ten clones. These receptors have no known antigen. According to the study, the label for this sample's treatment or condition signals: roughly nine-day PBMC culture with coronavirus spike peptide pools or control peptides (ViraFEST assay). CD4+ T cells from unexposed donors were collected before the COVID-19 pandemic (2011-2018).

Material for sequencing was CD4+ T cells from blood, cultured in vitro. Source of these receptors: a human donor in good health.

The J gene is TRBJ1-5, the V gene TRBV21-1. TRBV21-1 is reported as a pseudogene. The CDR3 runs to 17 residues. Written as DNA, the CDR3 is TGTGCCAGCAGTAAAACCTGGCTTACTCTGAACGGACAGCCCCAGCATTTT. Protein product: CASSKTWLTLNGQPQHF.

J is TRBJ1-4 and V is TRBV27, with no clear D. Trimming removed 5 bases from V and 5 bases from J, with 9 bases in between. The CDR3 spans 13 residues. The V gene's germline CDR1 is MNHEY and CDR2 SMNVEV (reference sequence). The DNA for the CDR3 is TGTGCCAGCAGTCGATTGGGGAATGAAAAACTGTTTTTT. Translation: CASSRLGNEKLFF.

The chain combines TRBV6-1 with TRBJ1-2; 8 nucleotides agree with TRBD1. This CDR3 is built from 15 residues. The germline V gene has CDR1 MNHNS and CDR2 SASEGT. Trimming at V came to 6 bases and at J to 6 bases, leaving 12 bases not matched to a gene. The CDR3 DNA is TGTGCCAGCAGCCCGACAGGGGCGAGGGTGAATGGCTACACCTTC. It codes for CASSPTGARVNGYTF.

The chain uses TRBV19 and TRBJ1-1; D possibly corresponds to TRBD1 (6 bases). The CDR3 has 12 residues. Germline V gene lookup returns CDR1 LNHDA and CDR2 SQIVND (reference sequence). V was shortened by 5 bases and J by 12 bases, with 16 bases between the two germline ends. The CDR3 DNA reads as TGTGCCAGTAGTCCCCCTATCGGGGGGCCTTTCTTT. Translated: CASSPPIGGPFF.

This clonotype was seen only a few times. J is TRBJ1-2 and V is TRBV6-1, with D unclear. The CDR3 runs to 12 residues. V dropped 6 bases and J dropped 1 base, with 6 bases sitting between them. Germline V CDR1 and CDR2: MNHNS, SASEGT. As DNA, the CDR3 is TGTGCCAGCAGCAATATTAACTATGGCTACACCTTC. It yields the protein CASSNINYGYTF.

The V and J genes are TRBV5-5 and TRBJ1-1; D gene uncertain. The CDR3 has 15 amino acids. In germline, CDR1 is SGHKS, CDR2 YYEKEE (reference sequence). V lost 0 bases and J 2 bases, leaving 11 bases between the germline ends. The CDR3 DNA is TGTGCCAGCAGCTTGGTTTCTGCTGTTAACACTGAAGCTTTCTTT. This codes for CASSLVSAVNTEAFF.

This clonotype was seen just once. The rearrangement uses TRBV6-1 and TRBJ2-5, with 9 bases lining up with TRBD1. CDR1 is MNHNS and CDR2 is SASEGT in the germline V gene. The CDR3 length is 15 residues. V lost 10 bases to trimming and J lost 5 bases; unmatched junction nucleotides: 14. In DNA form, the CDR3 reads TGTGCCAACAGGGCGACAGGGGGTCGGCTGGAGACCCAGTACTTC. It codes for CANRATGGRLETQYF.

The J gene is TRBJ1-2, the V gene TRBV11-2; D is unclear. CDR1 is SGHAT, CDR2 FQNNGV, per germline. The CDR3 contains 16 residues. V was clipped by 4 bases and J by 5 bases, with 20 bases between them. This chain's CDR3 is CASSSVRDRSPYGYTF. As DNA, the CDR3 is TGTGCCAGCAGCTCCGTGCGAGACCGCTCGCCTTATGGCTACACCTTC. Using reference TRBV11-2 and TRBJ1-2 for the parts outside the CDR3, the full variable domain is EAGVAQSPRYKIIEKRQSVAFWCNPISGHATLYWYQQILGQGPKLLIQFQNNGVVDDSQLPKDRFSAERLKGVDSTLKIQPAKLEDSAVYLCASSSVRDRSPYGYTFGSGTRLTVV.